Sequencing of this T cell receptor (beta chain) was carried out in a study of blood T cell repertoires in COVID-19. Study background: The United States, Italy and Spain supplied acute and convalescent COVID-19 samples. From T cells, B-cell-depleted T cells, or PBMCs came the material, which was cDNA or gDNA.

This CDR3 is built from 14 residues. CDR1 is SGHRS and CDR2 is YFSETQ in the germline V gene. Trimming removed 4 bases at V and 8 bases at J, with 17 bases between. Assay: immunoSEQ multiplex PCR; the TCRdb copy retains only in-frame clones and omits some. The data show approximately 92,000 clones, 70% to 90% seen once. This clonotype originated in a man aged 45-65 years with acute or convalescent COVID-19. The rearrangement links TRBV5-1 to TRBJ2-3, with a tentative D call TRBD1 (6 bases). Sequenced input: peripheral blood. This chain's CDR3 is CASSLIRGSGTQYF. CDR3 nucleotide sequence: TGCGCCAGCAGCCTAATCAGGGGTTCGGGTACGCAGTATTTT.